A single sample is the source of the 17 T cell receptor beta chains below, sequenced in a study of radiation and T cells in renal cell carcinoma. The repertoire was sequenced with immunoSEQ multiplex PCR; TCRdb's copy has only in-frame clones and lacks some. This sample has tens of thousands of clones, with roughly four fifths found just once. Time point defined: blood 2 weeks post-SBRT. Treatment denoted: 15 Gy SBRT to primary tumor, nephrectomy 4 weeks later. Sequencing used blood, obtained from a patient whose treatment included radiotherapy and nephrectomy. These receptors were collected from a man aged 60 to 75 with renal cell carcinoma.

This clone was observed a few times. The V and J genes are TRBV21-1 and TRBJ1-2; the D segment call TRBD1 is taken from the table without a DNA check. TRBV21-1 is a pseudogene locus. The CDR3 has 15 amino acids. The chain's CDR3 is CASSTPDRGHYGYTF. The CDR3 DNA sequence: TGTGCCAGCAGCACCCCAGACAGGGGGCACTATGGCTACACCTTC.

The chain joins TRBV13 to TRBJ2-1, with 13 bases matching TRBD2. Per the germline V gene, CDR1 is PRHDT and CDR2 is FYEKMQ (reference sequence). The length of the CDR3 is 19 residues. The V segment lost 5 bases and the J segment 6 bases; nucleotides outside the gene matches: 16. In DNA, the CDR3 is TGTGCCAGCAGCCCCCGACTAGCGGGAGGACCCCCGGGGACCAATGAGCAGTTCTTC. Its protein product is CASSPRLAGGPPGTNEQFF.

The gene calls are TRBV4-3 and TRBJ1-4; no definite D call. Trimming cost V 3 bases and J 4 bases, with 9 bases left between them. The germline gives CDR1 LGHNA, CDR2 YSLEER. The CDR3 covers 14 residues. CDR3 region: CASSHQGYNEKLFF. In nucleotides, the CDR3 is TGCGCCAGCAGCCACCAAGGATATAATGAAAAACTGTTTTTT.

This clone occurred a few times. The rearrangement joins TRBV6-6 to TRBJ1-1; no firm D call. CDR1 and CDR2 (germline): MNHNY, SVGAGI (reference sequence). V was clipped by 2 bases and J by 1 base, with 2 bases between them. This CDR3 is built from 12 residues. The CDR3 here is CASSYKNTEAFF. The DNA for the CDR3 is TGTGCCAGCAGTTACAAGAACACTGAAGCTTTCTTT.

The V gene is TRBV6-1, the J gene TRBJ2-2; D gene ambiguous. V shed 8 bases and J shed 0 bases, with 13 bases lying between them. Germline V CDR1 and CDR2: MNHNS, SASEGT. CDR3 size: 15 residues. Here the CDR3 DNA reads TGTGCCAGCGGGGTGGTCAGACCGAACACCGGGGAGCTGTTTTTT. Its protein product is CASGVVRPNTGELFF.

The chain couples TRBV5-5 to TRBJ1-1, with TRBD1 as a possible D gene (6 bases). Trimming removed 5 bases from V and 8 bases from J, with 19 bases in between. This CDR3 region has 14 residues. Germline CDR1 reads SGHKS; CDR2 reads YYEKEE (reference sequence). The CDR3, as DNA: TGTGCCAGCAGTGCCGACAGCGGGAGGGGGGAAGCTTTCTTT. Protein sequence: CASSADSGRGEAFF. Looking up the rest from reference TRBV5-5 and TRBJ1-1 gives the full variable domain: DAGVTQSPTHLIKTRGQQVTLRCSPISGHKSVSWYQQVLGQGPQFIFQYYEKEERGRGNFPDRFSARQFPNYSSELNVNALLLGDSALYLCASSADSGRGEAFFGQGTRLTVV.

V and J are TRBV6-5 and TRBJ2-3, with D possibly being TRBD1 or TRBD2 (5 bases each). The CDR3 spans 14 residues. CDR1 is MNHEY, CDR2 SVGAGI, per germline. V was shortened by 6 bases and J by 4 bases, with 14 bases between the two germline ends. The CDR3 sequence: CASRGRPRPDTQYF. The CDR3 DNA reads as TGTGCCAGCAGGGGACGACCGAGACCAGATACGCAGTATTTT.

This clone was seen once. This chain joins TRBV7-6 and TRBJ2-1; D gene unclear. CDR3 length: 16 residues. The V gene lost 7 bases and the J gene lost 0 bases, with 16 bases spanning the gap. Germline lookup yields CDR1 SGHVS and CDR2 FNYEAQ. The CDR3 sequence is CASTLETASSYNEQFF. The CDR3 nucleotides are TGTGCCAGCACCCTTGAAACGGCCAGCTCCTACAATGAGCAGTTCTTC.

This clone has a handful of counts. The rearrangement joins TRBV10-3 to TRBJ1-1, with a weak D call TRBD1 (5 bases). Germline V gene sequence: CDR1 ENHRY, CDR2 SYGVKD. CDR3 length equals 16 residues. Trimming left V 4 bases short and J 0 bases short, with 15 bases between. The CDR3 DNA sequence: TGTGCCATCAGTGCTGGGACGCCGGCCATGAACACTGAAGCTTTCTTT. Residues: CAISAGTPAMNTEAFF.

V usage is TRBV19 and J usage is TRBJ2-5; weak D call: TRBD2 (5 bases). Trimming took 5 bases from V and 5 from J, leaving 15 bases between them. The CDR3 length is 14 residues. Looked up from germline, CDR1 is LNHDA and CDR2 is SQIVND (reference sequence). The CDR3 region has the DNA TGTGCCAGTAGTCCCGGTTCGGGGTGGGAGACCCAGTACTTC. It encodes CASSPGSGWETQYF.

The chain employs TRBV9 and TRBJ1-1; TRBD1 matches 11 bases. J was trimmed by 3 bases and V by 2 bases; bases with no gene match: 6. The CDR3 is 16 amino acids. Per the germline V gene, CDR1 is SGDLS and CDR2 is YYNGEE. CDR3 bases: TGTGCCAGCAGCGTCTCCGGGACAGGGGGGCACACTGAAGCTTTCTTT. Translation: CASSVSGTGGHTEAFF.

The V and J genes are TRBV11-3 and TRBJ2-2, with 7 bases that match TRBD1. This CDR3 comprises 15 residues. Per germline, CDR1 SGHNT and CDR2 YENEEA. V lost 5 bases and J lost 4; bases outside the gene matches: 7. The CDR3 region is CASSPPTGTTGELFF. CDR3 coding DNA: TGTGCCAGCAGCCCTCCGACAGGGACCACCGGGGAGCTGTTTTTT.

The chain recombines TRBV11-2 with TRBJ1-2, with TRBD1 as a possible D gene (5 bases). The CDR3 totals 17 residues. V gave up 1 base and J gave up 0 bases, with 15 bases separating them. Germline V lookup: CDR1 SGHAT, CDR2 FQNNGV. CDR3 sequence: CASSLGLSGAANYGYTF. DNA for the CDR3: TGTGCCAGCAGCTTAGGGCTTAGCGGGGCAGCTAACTATGGCTACACCTTC.

This chain connects TRBV7-9 to TRBJ2-6, with D possibly matching TRBD1 (6 bases). Deletions cut 3 bases from V and 0 bases from J, with 15 bases between. Per germline, CDR1 SEHNR and CDR2 FQNEAQ (reference sequence). The CDR3 sequence is 18 residues long. The CDR3 DNA reads TGTGCCAGCAGCTTCGTAGGGGGAACAAGCTCTGGGGCCAACGTCCTGACTTTC. Encoded protein: CASSFVGGTSSGANVLTF. The full variable domain, in which reference TRBV7-9 and TRBJ2-6 provide the parts outside the CDR3, is DTGVSQNPRHKITKRGQNVTFRCDPISEHNRLYWYRQTLGQGPEFLTYFQNEAQLEKSRLLSDRFSAERPKGSFSTLEIQRTEQGDSAMYLCASSFVGGTSSGANVLTFGAGSRLTVL.

The CDR3 DNA is TGTGCTAGTCCTCGTAGTGGGAACACTGAAGCTTTCTTT. Translating gives CASPRSGNTEAFF. This chain links TRBV12-5 with TRBJ1-1; no definite D call. This CDR3 region has 13 residues. Germline V gene data show CDR1 as LGHNT and CDR2 as FRNRAP. V dropped 8 bases and J dropped 1 base, with 11 bases sitting between them. The complete variable domain, with remaining parts taken from reference TRBV12-5 and TRBJ1-1, reads DARVTQTPRHKVTEMGQEVTMRCQPILGHNTVFWYRQTMMQGLELLAYFRNRAPLDDSGMPKDRFSAEMPDATLATLKIQPSEPRDSAVYFCASPRSGNTEAFFGQGTRLTVV.

This rearrangement joins TRBV6-5 to TRBJ1-1, with D possibly being TRBD1 (5 bases). This CDR3 has 12 amino acids. Germline V gives CDR1 MNHEY, CDR2 SVGAGI. V shed 7 bases and J shed 8 bases, with 14 bases lying between them. The CDR3 sequence: CASTREGSEAFF. CDR3 sequence (DNA): TGTGCCAGCACCCGGGAGGGGTCGGAAGCTTTCTTT.

V is TRBV13 and J is TRBJ1-2, with TRBD1 identical over 8 bases. Germline lookup yields CDR1 PRHDT and CDR2 FYEKMQ (reference sequence). The CDR3 totals 14 residues. Unmatched junction bases numbered 8, after V lost 6 bases and J lost 5 bases. The CDR3 DNA follows: TGTGCCAGCAGGCCCGCGACAGGGGAATATGGCTACACCTTC. Protein sequence: CASRPATGEYGYTF.